The T cell receptor beta chain described here comes from a study of cytomegalovirus exposure and HLA in healthy donors (dated by TCRdb to about 2017). For context, the study as a whole: An earlier analysis of roughly 630 of the donors reported approximately 290 Gb of sequence data and 100 million to 140 million unique TCR beta sequences from about 200 million T cells. An early release covering over 500 HLA-typed donors comprised about 300 gigabases of sequencing data and approximately 85 million unique TCR sequences. An earlier analysis of 500 to 750 of the donors applied high-throughput TCR beta sequencing to assess whether each TCR beta V gene segment acted as functional or pseudogenic. In addition to the first cohort of around 670 subjects, a separate validation cohort of 130 or so different subjects was used. In a later genetic analysis, genome-wide SNP genotypes for about 55% of the roughly 700 donors were used, and that subset was treated as a discovery cohort. The study profiled the T cell repertoires of hundreds of subjects by immunosequencing and related them to cytomegalovirus serostatus. Donor age, sex, ethnicity and CMV serostatus were collected together with the repertoire data. HLA typing covered class I and class II loci at four-digit resolution. Rather than drawing on any new phenotypic data, the later analysis identified candidate immune exposures from TCR beta sequences and the way those sequences occurred across donors. The study aimed to test whether cataloging public T cell receptors could reveal signatures of past pathogen exposure. High-throughput TCR immunosequencing, statistical association of individual TCRs with disease status, and machine learning were combined to predict cytomegalovirus infection status. Roughly 5 DR-DQ haplotypes were treated as single units for association and clustering because of strong linkage in the cohort. All discovery cohort repertoires had been generated using a single sequencing platform. Across 300 to 500 genotyped donors of the cohort, an average of 235,054 unique TCR beta nucleotide sequences per donor were sequenced, and 15% to 20% of those sequences were non-productive. To study patterns of TCR occurrence, a later analysis re-analyzed previously published TCR beta repertoires from 700 or so donors and added high-resolution HLA genotyping. Of the roughly 410 genotyped donors, less than 85% were placed in the genetic ancestry cluster associated with self-reported Caucasian donors. Typing coverage differed by locus: A, B, C, DRB1 and DQB1 were typed in roughly 620-630 donors, DQA1 in 500 to 550, DPA1 in around 600, and DPB1 in around 440.

Receptor libraries were prepared by the immunoSEQ multiplex PCR assay. The multiplex PCR relied on a mix of 60 forward primers for TCR Vbeta segments and 13 reverse primers for TCR Jbeta segments. The CDR3 region of rearranged TCR beta genes was amplified from genomic DNA by a multiplex PCR assay. On the Illumina HiSeq System, the amplified TCR beta libraries were sequenced as 87-base-pair reads. Turning to the authors' computational methods: In a later analysis, approximately 74 million unique TCR beta chains were counted across the roughly 700 repertoires, and roughly 10 million of these chains were shared by at least two donors. Raw reads were error-corrected and collapsed into unique sequences by a nearest-neighbor algorithm in which closely related sequences were merged to remove PCR and sequencing errors. V, D and J gene segments were assigned by aligning CDR3 sequences to IMGT reference sequences. Each retained sequence needed at least a six-nucleotide match to both a V gene segment and a J gene segment. A rearrangement was called productive if the CDR3 had no stop codons and remained in frame with V and J, and every other rearrangement was called non-productive. Following IMGT convention, CDR3 was defined as the stretch from the second conserved V-encoded cysteine up to the conserved J-encoded phenylalanine. The earlier analysis of 450 to 750 of the donors excluded any sequence lacking an unambiguous match to a single V gene segment. An earlier analysis of several hundred of the donors called V segments functional above 56.7% productive rearrangements and segregating when the between-donor standard deviation exceeded 5%. To diagnose cytomegalovirus status from the catalog of TCR beta chain sequences, a statistical classification framework was built. A later analysis assigned V and J genes by comparing TCR nucleotide sequences with IMGT/GENE-DB human TR gene sequences. A later analysis assigned CDR3 sequences and most-parsimonious VDJ recombination scenarios with the TCRdist pipeline. In a later analysis, every TCR beta chain was defined by the combination of its CDR3 amino acid sequence and its V-gene family, and reads without a unique V-gene family were dropped. To address suspected cross-contamination and a sequencing artifact, a later analysis removed around 590 highly shared, low-generation-probability nucleotide sequences. For each public chain, a later analysis derived a clonal expansion index from normalized ranks of inferred template counts within each repertoire. In a later analysis, generation probabilities were computed with a VDJ recombination model fitted to out-of-frame rearrangements, and the resulting probabilities were checked against IGoR. A later analysis scored TCR-TCR, TCR-HLA and TCR-CMV co-occurrence with hypergeometric tests, applying a repertoire-size bias correction to TCR pairs. A later analysis estimated false discovery rates by permuting HLA or CMV assignments 20 times. In a later analysis, co-occurring TCRs were grouped using DBSCAN, with TCRdist sequence similarity added in when clustering inside HLA-allele-positive subsets. Repertoires with fewer than 30,000 or more than 120,000 public chains, plus five repertoires with anomalous nucleotide sharing, were excluded from co-occurrence clustering. TCRdb re-hosts the immuneACCESS table, in-frame sequences only. Its copies lack some clones; in the studies checked, an unresolved V gene accounts for under half of them, and the cause for the rest is not known. The D gene and trimming were derived from the DNA, and the V and J assignments and clone size from that table. The table for this sample lists roughly 120,000 clones; about 80% of them were counted only once. Clones ranked in the top ten supply 7.5% to 9.5% of the sample.

In total, around 600 healthy bone marrow donors made up the cohort. At the time of sampling, every cohort member was nominally healthy, though immune exposures that went unrecorded were likely present. The donor was CMV seropositive and belonged to the group of 250 to 300 seropositive cohort members. A peripheral blood sample was collected from each donor, and TCR beta sequencing was performed on peripheral blood mononuclear cells. The Qiagen DNeasy Blood Extraction Kit was used to extract genomic DNA from the blood cell samples. In the germline V gene, CDR1 corresponds to LGHNA and CDR2 to YNFKEQ. The CDR3 runs 15 amino acids, cysteine and phenylalanine included. Only CDR3 DNA is held: 45 bases, read in frame from base 1. V loses 1 base, J loses 4 bases, and the germline ends lie 13 bases apart. What the authors observed across the whole study: While some public TCRs were present in many individuals, most TCR sequences turned up only very rarely across donors. In a later analysis, HLA-associated TCR beta chains were found to be more clonally expanded and to have lower generation probabilities than equally common non-associated chains. Because counts were too low, roughly 16 rarely observed V segments, including chromosome 9 orphons, were left out of the earlier analysis of 587 of the donors. In a later analysis, about 17,000 TCR beta sequences were associated with specific HLA alleles at a false discovery rate of 0.05. In a later analysis, most CMV-associated TCR beta chains were found to appear HLA-restricted, with HLA associations seemingly driven largely by CMV exposure. A few of the identified cytomegalovirus-associated TCR beta chains were confirmed in vitro to be specific for cytomegalovirus antigens. Broadly in line with IMGT annotations, most TCR beta V segments showed up in productive rearrangements about 87% or about 30% of the time in an earlier analysis of a few hundred of the donors. Roughly uniform sequencing depth across donors was assumed in presence/absence analyses, although this assumption may not hold. Linkage disequilibrium might explain the correlated functional status among segregating V segments, but an unknown experimental factor could not be ruled out. In a later genetic analysis, a missense DCLRE1C variant was associated with V-gene and J-gene trimming of TCR beta chains, and the association was replicated in an independent cohort. The classifier was reported to diagnose cytomegalovirus status with high specificity and sensitivity in both the original cohort and the validation cohort. A further reported finding was that TCR beta sequences accurately predicted the HLA-A and HLA-B alleles for most subjects in the first cohort. Compared with the approximately 710-donor mean, donors in an Asian-associated ancestry cluster had fewer N-insertions in productive TCRs, according to a later genetic analysis. Some IMGT-functional V segments, including TRBV6-2 and TRBV6-3, could not be told apart with the 87-base-pair reads, so those segments were excluded. The study listed 164 TCR beta chains as associated with cytomegalovirus. CMV serostatus was the only immune exposure information available for the cohort. In a later analysis, TCR association rates were found to vary across HLA loci, with the most associated TCRs seen for DRB1 alleles and the fewest for HLA-C alleles. HLA typing was unavailable for some donors at each locus, so association tests used only the typed subset. Several of the top co-occurrence clusters appeared to be linked to parvovirus B19, influenza, CMV and Epstein-Barr virus, according to a later analysis. The authors suggested that the approach could potentially be extended to other disease states and immunological phenotypes. A cluster of highly shared sequence variants was judged likely to be a technical artifact of the sequencing pipeline. When HLA alleles, especially DR and DQ, strongly co-occurred, attributing TCR associations to individual alleles was difficult. In this cohort, only TCR beta chains were sequenced, and detectable features were limited by the absence of alpha or paired-chain data.

This clone has just a few counts. The specificity of this receptor is unknown. Within one base of it there is no much larger clone, and no base qualities were kept. The chain is assembled from TRBV4-2 and TRBJ1-1; the D gene is possibly TRBD1, with 5 bases matching. Source material: PBMCs. The source of this sequence is a female donor in good health and CMV-seropositive. The sequenced DNA is TGTGCCAGCAGCCAAGTCCCGGGGGTGGGCACTGAAGCTTTCTTT. This encodes CASSQVPGVGTEAFF.